One TCR beta chain is described in this entry. The data belong to a study of control samples from healthy donors and cancer patients. The CDR3 has 15 amino acids. Trimming removed 1 base from V and 0 bases from J, with 7 bases in between. CDR1 is LNHNV and CDR2 is YYDKDF in the germline V gene (reference sequence). The data were produced by immunoSEQ multiplex PCR, yet TCRdb's version contains in-frame clones alone and is incomplete. The sample records over 100,000 clones, more than 85% being singletons. Sequencing was done on a sample of blood. The V call is TRBV15, the J call TRBJ2-1, with D unresolved. The sequence was collected from a woman in her fifties or sixties in good health. The CDR3 DNA is TGTGCCACCAGCAGAGCTGGGAACTCCTACAATGAGCAGTTCTTC. This sequence encodes CATSRAGNSYNEQFF.